This TCR beta chain came from a study of cytomegalovirus exposure and HLA in healthy donors listed by TCRdb under 2017. For context, the study as a whole: An earlier analysis of approximately 640 of the donors reported 250 to 350 Gb of sequence data and 117 million unique TCR beta sequences from 190 million or so T cells. A later genetic analysis used genome-wide SNP genotypes for about 55% of the 666 donors, treating that subset as a discovery cohort. The study was designed to test whether signatures of past pathogen exposure could be identified by cataloging public T cell receptors. Roughly 5 DR-DQ haplotypes were handled as single units for association and clustering, since linkage in the cohort was strong. To decide whether each TCR beta V gene segment behaved as functional or pseudogenic, an earlier analysis of some 600 of the donors relied on high-throughput TCR beta sequencing. The later analysis used no new phenotypic data to find candidate immune exposures, relying instead on TCR beta sequences and their occurrence across donors. The number of typed donors differed by locus: roughly 629-630 for A, B, C, DRB1 and DQB1; approximately 530 for DQA1; around 580 for DPA1; and around 470 for DPB1. On average, around 230,000 unique TCR beta nucleotide sequences were sequenced per donor among fewer than 500 genotyped donors of the cohort, with around 19% of those sequences being non-productive. High-throughput TCR immunosequencing, statistical association of individual TCRs with disease status, and machine learning were combined to predict cytomegalovirus infection status. The study profiled the T cell repertoires of about 640 subjects by immunosequencing and related them to cytomegalovirus serostatus. All discovery cohort repertoires had been generated using a single sequencing platform. A later analysis re-analyzed previously published TCR beta repertoires from approximately 700 donors and added high-resolution HLA genotyping to study TCR occurrence patterns. Roughly 300 gigabases of sequencing data and 70 million to 85 million unique TCR sequences were included in an early release covering roughly 700 HLA-typed donors. A separate validation cohort of 100 to 150 different subjects was used in addition to the 666-subject first cohort. HLA typing included class I and class II loci at four-digit resolution. Of the 350 to 450 genotyped donors, over 80% were placed in the genetic ancestry cluster associated with self-reported Caucasian donors. Donor age, sex, ethnicity and CMV serostatus were compiled together with the repertoire data.

Counted from cysteine to phenylalanine, this CDR3 has 18 amino acids. The kept DNA is CDR3 alone, 54 bases in frame from the first base. V drops 1 base and J drops 1 base, leaving 19 bases in between. The germline V gene supplies CDR1 SGHVS and CDR2 FNYEAQ. Libraries were built with the immunoSEQ multiplex PCR assay. For the multiplex PCR, a mixture combining 60 forward primers for TCR Vbeta segments and 13 reverse primers for TCR Jbeta segments was used. Amplification of the CDR3 region of rearranged TCR beta genes was performed with a multiplex PCR assay on genomic DNA. The Illumina HiSeq System was used to sequence the amplified TCR beta libraries as 87-base-pair reads. Per the authors' processing: In a later analysis, tens of millions of unique TCR beta chains were counted across the 650 to 700 repertoires, and roughly 11 million of these chains were shared by at least two donors. Raw reads were error-corrected and collapsed into unique sequences by a nearest-neighbor algorithm in which closely related sequences were merged to remove PCR and sequencing errors. V, D and J gene segments were assigned by aligning CDR3 sequences to IMGT reference sequences. For a sequence to be retained, at least a six-nucleotide match to both a V gene segment and a J gene segment was required. Rearrangements were classified as productive when the CDR3 lacked stop codons and remained in frame with V and J, and all other rearrangements were classified as non-productive. CDR3 was defined by IMGT convention, running from the second conserved V-encoded cysteine to the conserved J-encoded phenylalanine. The earlier analysis of 587 of the donors excluded any sequence lacking an unambiguous match to a single V gene segment. In an earlier analysis of 587 of the donors, V segments were called functional above 56.7% productive rearrangements and were called segregating when the between-donor standard deviation exceeded 5%. To diagnose cytomegalovirus status from the catalog of TCR beta chain sequences, a statistical classification framework was built. In a later analysis, TCR nucleotide sequences were compared against IMGT/GENE-DB human TR gene sequences so that V and J genes could be assigned. A later analysis assigned CDR3 sequences and most-parsimonious VDJ recombination scenarios with the TCRdist pipeline. In a later analysis, every TCR beta chain was defined by the combination of its CDR3 amino acid sequence and its V-gene family, and reads without a unique V-gene family were dropped. As a way to deal with suspected cross-contamination and a sequencing artifact, a later analysis dropped approximately 570 nucleotide sequences that were highly shared and had low generation probability. A later analysis calculated a clonal expansion index for each public chain from normalized within-repertoire ranks of inferred template counts. A later analysis computed generation probabilities with a VDJ recombination model fitted to out-of-frame rearrangements, and checked the results against IGoR. Hypergeometric tests were used in a later analysis to score TCR-TCR, TCR-HLA and TCR-CMV co-occurrence, with a repertoire-size bias correction applied to the TCR pairs. False discovery rates were estimated in a later analysis by permuting HLA or CMV assignments 20 times. In a later analysis, co-occurring TCRs were grouped with DBSCAN, and TCRdist sequence similarity was added when clustering was performed within HLA-allele-positive subsets. For co-occurrence clustering, repertoires with fewer than 30,000 or more than 120,000 public chains were excluded, along with a handful of repertoires with anomalous nucleotide sharing. Imported from immuneACCESS, the table was reduced by TCRdb to in-frame sequences with V and J called. These copies leave out some clones; in studies compared against another copy, an unresolved V gene accounts for under half, and the cause of the remainder is not known. The V and J calls and clone size are taken from that table; D and trimming were inferred from the DNA. A total of around 180,000 clones appear in this sample, roughly 80% of them only once. 13% of the sample is held by the ten biggest clonotypes.

Overall study outcomes, separate from this receptor: Some IMGT-functional V segments, including TRBV6-2 and TRBV6-3, could not be distinguished by the 87-base-pair reads and were therefore excluded. A total of 164 TCR beta chains were listed by the study as associated with cytomegalovirus. A further reported finding was that TCR beta sequences accurately predicted the HLA-A and HLA-B alleles for most subjects in the first cohort. Most TCR sequences were seen in very few donors, while some public TCRs were found in many individuals. Immune exposure information for the cohort was limited to CMV serostatus. The cohort was sequenced for TCR beta chains only, and without alpha or paired-chain data the features that could be detected were limited. At a false discovery rate of 0.05, a later analysis linked about 17,000 TCR beta sequences to specific HLA alleles. When HLA alleles, especially DR and DQ, strongly co-occurred, attributing TCR associations to individual alleles was difficult. In a later analysis, HLA-associated TCR beta chains showed more clonal expansion and lower generation probabilities than non-associated chains that were equally common. A cluster of highly shared sequence variants was judged likely to be a technical artifact of the sequencing pipeline. The authors suggested that the approach could potentially be generalized to other disease states and immunological phenotypes. In a later genetic analysis, a missense DCLRE1C variant was associated with V-gene and J-gene trimming of TCR beta chains, and the association was replicated in an independent cohort. Because HLA typing was unavailable for some donors at each locus, only the typed subset was used in association tests. In a later analysis, several top co-occurrence clusters were reported to appear linked to parvovirus B19, influenza, CMV and Epstein-Barr virus. Three of the identified cytomegalovirus-associated TCR beta chains were confirmed in vitro to be specific for cytomegalovirus antigens. A later analysis found that most CMV-associated TCR beta chains appeared HLA-restricted, with HLA associations seemingly driven largely by CMV exposure. Correlated functional status among segregating V segments might be attributable to linkage disequilibrium, but an unknown experimental factor could not be ruled out. The classifier was reported to diagnose cytomegalovirus status with high specificity and sensitivity in both the original cohort and the validation cohort. Presence/absence analyses assumed roughly uniform sequencing depth across donors, an assumption that may not hold. According to a later genetic analysis, donors in an Asian-associated ancestry cluster had fewer N-insertions in productive TCRs than the approximately 650-donor mean. Approximately 18 rarely observed V segments, including chromosome 9 orphons, were excluded from the earlier analysis of some 590 of the donors because counts were too low. A later analysis found that TCR association rates varied across HLA loci, with DRB1 alleles showing the most associated TCRs and HLA-C alleles the fewest. In an earlier analysis of 587 of the donors, most TCR beta V segments appeared in productive rearrangements about 90% or about 30% of the time, broadly matching IMGT annotations.

As regards this clone: Its antigen remains undetermined. Nothing much larger sits one base from this clone, and base qualities are not available.

The cohort was made up of approximately 670 healthy bone marrow donors. At the time of sampling, every cohort member was nominally healthy, though immune exposures that went unrecorded were likely present. The donor tested CMV seropositive, placing the donor among the 289 seropositive members of the cohort. A peripheral blood sample was provided by each donor, and peripheral blood mononuclear cells were used for TCR beta sequencing. Genomic DNA was extracted from the blood cell samples with the Qiagen DNeasy Blood Extraction Kit. The clonotype was recovered from a woman aged 45-60 years in good health and CMV-seropositive. The sequenced sample was PBMCs. The rearrangement joined TRBV7-6 to TRBJ2-5; TRBD2 is a weak D gene call, 6 bases matching. The CDR3 reads as follows: CASSLDPPSGTPQETQYF. The nucleotides are TGTGCCAGCAGCTTAGACCCCCCCTCCGGGACTCCCCAAGAGACCCAGTACTTC.